The 20 T cell receptor beta chains in this list originate from one sample, sequenced in a study of blood T cell repertoires in COVID-19. Clones were read by immunoSEQ multiplex PCR, and TCRdb kept only the in-frame ones, dropping some. The sample lists roughly 100,000 clones, 90% occurring once. Sequenced material: peripheral blood. These receptors all come from a middle-aged man with acute or convalescent COVID-19.

This chain uses TRBV11-3 with TRBJ1-1, with TRBD1 identical over 8 bases. The CDR3 extends over 19 amino acids. Germline lookup yields CDR1 SGHNT and CDR2 YENEEA. V was clipped by 2 bases and J by 2 bases; unmatched bases: 16. DNA of the CDR3: TGTGCCAGCAGCTTAAGGTTTCGACAGGGGCTCAGTCCAAACACTGAAGCTTTCTTT. This encodes CASSLRFRQGLSPNTEAFF. Full variable domain (remainder filled in from reference TRBV11-3 and TRBJ1-1): EAGVVQSPRYKIIEKKQPVAFWCNPISGHNTLYWYLQNLGQGPELLIRYENEEAVDDSQLPKDRFSAERLKGVDSTLKIQPAELGDSAVYLCASSLRFRQGLSPNTEAFFGQGTRLTVV.

The chain uses TRBV18 and TRBJ2-7; TRBD1 matches 11 bases. In germline, CDR1 is KGHSH, CDR2 LQKENI. J lost 3 bases, V lost 4 bases, and 5 bases had no gene match. The CDR3 loop spans 15 amino acids. The CDR3 DNA sequence: TGTGCCAGCTCACAAGGGACAGGGGGGGGCTACGAGCAGTACTTC. It encodes CASSQGTGGGYEQYF. Together with reference TRBV18 and TRBJ2-7, the CDR3 gives the full variable domain: NAGVMQNPRHLVRRRGQEARLRCSPMKGHSHVYWYRQLPEEGLKFMVYLQKENIIDESGMPKERFSAEFPKEGPSILRIQQVVRGDSAAYFCASSQGTGGGYEQYFGPGTRLTVT.

The chain recombines TRBV6-5 with TRBJ2-7; maybe TRBD1 (5 bases). This CDR3 has 15 amino acids. CDR1 is MNHEY, CDR2 SVGAGI, per germline. The V and J ends lost 2 bases and 6 bases respectively, with 17 bases between them. The DNA for the CDR3 is TGTGCCAGCAGTTACCGACAGACAGCGACTGGCGAGCAGTACTTC. This encodes CASSYRQTATGEQYF.

This rearrangement joins TRBV4-1 to TRBJ2-7, with 10 nucleotides matching TRBD2. CDR3 length equals 15 residues. The germline gives CDR1 MGHRA, CDR2 YSYEKL. Unmatched junction bases numbered 4, after V lost 1 base and J lost 4 bases. CDR3 sequence: CASSQVPSGSYEQYF. The DNA of the CDR3 is TGCGCCAGCAGCCAAGTCCCTAGCGGGAGTTACGAGCAGTACTTC.

The chain employs TRBV7-2 and TRBJ1-2; 9 nucleotides agree with TRBD1. This CDR3 has 15 amino acids. Germline CDR1 reads SGHTA; CDR2 reads FQGNSA. V shed 5 bases, J shed 3 bases, and the junction held 7 bases outside the gene matches. DNA of the CDR3: TGTGCCAGCAGCCTAACAGGGGGCGCGGACTATGGCTACACCTTC. It specifies CASSLTGGADYGYTF.

This clone was observed a few times. CDR3 region: CAISESRPGGYTF. The CDR3, as DNA: TGTGCCATCAGTGAGTCCCGGCCCGGGGGCTACACCTTC. The gene calls are TRBV10-3 and TRBJ1-2, with D unclear. The CDR3 has 13 residues. The germline gives CDR1 ENHRY, CDR2 SYGVKD. V was clipped by 0 bases and J by 8 bases, with 10 bases between them.

The V and J genes are TRBV7-2 and TRBJ2-4; TRBD2 matches at 10 bases. CDR3 length equals 16 residues. Germline CDR1 reads SGHTA; CDR2 reads FQGNSA. Trimming at V came to 1 base and at J to 7 bases, leaving 7 bases not matched to a gene. In DNA form, the CDR3 reads TGTGCCAGCAGCTTAGTCCCTAGCGGGAGTTCGAACATTCAGTACTTC. It yields the protein CASSLVPSGSSNIQYF.

This chain uses TRBV4-2 with TRBJ2-3; 10 bases are a match to TRBD2. CDR1 and CDR2 (germline): LGHNA, YNFKEQ. The CDR3 sequence is 16 residues long. Trimming took 3 bases from V and 0 from J; bases not matched to a gene: 3. The CDR3 nucleotides are TGTGCCAGCAGCCAGTCGACTAGCGGGAGCACAGATACGCAGTATTTT. It specifies CASSQSTSGSTDTQYF.

The V gene is TRBV11-2, the J gene TRBJ1-6; 9 bases are a match to TRBD1. This CDR3 contains 15 residues. The V segment lost 6 bases and the J segment 7 bases; nucleotides outside the gene matches: 7. Germline V gene lookup returns CDR1 SGHAT and CDR2 FQNNGV. The CDR3 spells CASSYAGTGNSPLHF. CDR3 nucleotides: TGTGCCAGCAGTTACGCCGGGACAGGGAATTCACCCCTCCACTTT.

The chain recombines TRBV6-2 or TRBV6-3 with TRBJ1-5; possibly TRBD1 for D (5 bases). V was clipped by 2 bases and J by 0 bases, with 8 bases between them. The CDR3 runs to 15 residues. The germline gives CDR1 MNHEY, CDR2 SVGEGT. The CDR3 sequence: CASSYGHFSNQPQHF. The CDR3 nucleotides are TGTGCCAGCAGTTACGGACATTTTAGCAATCAGCCCCAGCATTTT.

The chain combines TRBV7-9 with TRBJ1-1; perhaps TRBD1 as D (5 bases). This CDR3 spans 16 amino acids. Between the trimmed V and J ends, which lost 1 base and 1 base, there was a span of 13 bases. Looked up from germline, CDR1 is SEHNR and CDR2 is FQNEAQ (reference sequence). CDR3 sequence: CASSLVGAGANTEAFF. Written as DNA, the CDR3 is TGTGCCAGCAGCTTAGTAGGGGCGGGAGCGAACACTGAAGCTTTCTTT.

The CDR3 DNA is TGTGCCAGCAGTCCGACAGGGGTCTATGGCTACACCTTC. As protein: CASSPTGVYGYTF. The rearrangement joins TRBV12-3 or TRBV12-4 to TRBJ1-2; 8 positions agree with TRBD1. The CDR3 totals 13 residues. With V trimmed by 5 bases and J by 4 bases, 3 bases remained unmatched.

Only a few counts were recorded for this clone. The chain combines TRBV10-3 with TRBJ2-1, with TRBD2 matching over 15 bases. The trim removed 5 bases at V and 10 bases at J, leaving 9 bases unmatched. The CDR3 sequence is 16 residues long. Per the germline V gene, CDR1 is ENHRY and CDR2 is SYGVKD. In DNA form, the CDR3 reads TGTGCCATCAGTTACTCCGGGACTAGCGGGAGGAAGGAGCAGTTCTTC. It translates to CAISYSGTSGRKEQFF.

The V call is TRBV5-1, the J call TRBJ1-5; D ambiguous. The CDR3 has 15 amino acids. From germline, CDR1 is SGHRS and CDR2 YFSETQ. The germline V and J ends were trimmed by 0 bases and 6 bases, with 13 bases remaining between them. CDR3 coding DNA: TGCGCCAGCAGCTTGGGCGGCGGTTTGGGTCAGCCCCAGCATTTT. Protein product: CASSLGGGLGQPQHF.

The chain uses TRBV13 and TRBJ1-1; a weak D match, TRBD1 (5 bases). The CDR3 spans 14 residues. The V end was cut by 0 bases, the J end by 1 base, with 6 bases between. In germline, CDR1 is PRHDT, CDR2 FYEKMQ (reference sequence). In DNA form, the CDR3 reads TGTGCCAGCAGCTTAGGCCAGGGGAACACTGAAGCTTTCTTT. Translated: CASSLGQGNTEAFF. The full variable domain, with the rest looked up from reference TRBV13 and TRBJ1-1, is AAGVIQSPRHLIKEKRETATLKCYPIPRHDTVYWYQQGPGQDPQFLISFYEKMQSDKGSIPDRFSAQQFSDYHSELNMSSLELGDSALYFCASSLGQGNTEAFFGQGTRLTVV.

V is TRBV4-1 and J is TRBJ2-2; 9 bases align to TRBD2. Germline-derived CDR1 and CDR2 are MGHRA and YSYEKL. The CDR3 totals 18 residues. J lost 4 bases, V lost 3 bases, and 12 bases had no gene match. The CDR3 coding sequence is TGCGCCAGCAGCCATGCGGAGGGACTAGCCAGAATCACCGGGGAGCTGTTTTTT. It specifies CASSHAEGLARITGELFF.

The chain joins TRBV3-1 (or the pseudogene TRBV3-2) to TRBJ2-1, with 8 positions matching TRBD2. V dropped 7 bases and J dropped 4; count of bases not matched to a gene: 12. The CDR3 runs to 16 residues. Germline values: CDR1 LGHDT, CDR2 YNNKEL (reference sequence). This CDR3 reads CASTPAGGGVYNEQFF. CDR3 nucleotide sequence: TGTGCCAGCACCCCGGCGGGAGGAGGGGTTTACAATGAGCAGTTCTTC.

The rearrangement links TRBV24-1 to TRBJ2-2, with 11 positions matching TRBD2. The length of the CDR3 is 19 residues. Germline V gene data show CDR1 as KGHDR and CDR2 as SFDVKD. Germline trimming cut 3 bases from V and 6 bases from J; bases unmatched to any gene: 14. This CDR3 is CATSDIRTSGWTGSGELFF. The CDR3 nucleotides read TGTGCCACCAGTGATATACGGACTAGCGGGTGGACCGGCTCCGGGGAGCTGTTTTTT.

This chain links TRBV6-6 with TRBJ2-7; 10 bases are a match to TRBD1. V lost 7 bases, J lost 4 bases, and 13 bases stayed unmatched. The CDR3 extends over 16 amino acids. The V gene's germline CDR1 is MNHNY and CDR2 SVGAGI (reference sequence). CDR3 in amino acids: CASTLDGTGVSYEQYF. CDR3 sequence (DNA): TGTGCCAGCACCCTTGACGGGACAGGGGTCTCGTACGAGCAGTACTTC.

V usage is TRBV3-1 (or the pseudogene TRBV3-2) and J usage is TRBJ2-5, with 12 bases aligning to TRBD2. This CDR3 comprises 16 residues. J was trimmed by 3 bases and V by 4 bases; bases with no gene match: 6. CDR1 is LGHDT, CDR2 YNNKEL, per germline (reference sequence). In DNA, the CDR3 is TGTGCCAGCAGCCGCCGAAGACTAGCGGGAGAAGAGACCCAGTACTTC. Residues: CASSRRRLAGEETQYF.